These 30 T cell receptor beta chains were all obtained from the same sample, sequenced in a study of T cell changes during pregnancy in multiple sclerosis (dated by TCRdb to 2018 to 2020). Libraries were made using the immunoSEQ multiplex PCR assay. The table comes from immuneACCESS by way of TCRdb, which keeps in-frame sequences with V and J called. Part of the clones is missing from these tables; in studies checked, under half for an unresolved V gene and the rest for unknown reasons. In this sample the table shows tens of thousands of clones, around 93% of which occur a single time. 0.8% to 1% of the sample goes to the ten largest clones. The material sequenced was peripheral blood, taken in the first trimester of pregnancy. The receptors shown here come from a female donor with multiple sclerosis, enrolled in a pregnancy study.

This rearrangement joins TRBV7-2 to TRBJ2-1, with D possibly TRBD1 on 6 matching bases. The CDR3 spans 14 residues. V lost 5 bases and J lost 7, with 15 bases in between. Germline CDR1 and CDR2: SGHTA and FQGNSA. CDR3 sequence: CASSVIGQGNEQFF. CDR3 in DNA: TGTGCCAGCAGCGTCATCGGGCAGGGGAATGAGCAGTTCTTC.

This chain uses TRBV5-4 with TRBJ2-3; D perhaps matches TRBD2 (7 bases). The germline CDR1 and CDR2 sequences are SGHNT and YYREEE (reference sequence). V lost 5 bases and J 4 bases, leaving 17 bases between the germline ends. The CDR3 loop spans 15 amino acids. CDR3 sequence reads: CASSPGGRDPDTQYF. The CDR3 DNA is TGTGCCAGCAGTCCGGGGGGCCGAGATCCAGATACGCAGTATTTT.

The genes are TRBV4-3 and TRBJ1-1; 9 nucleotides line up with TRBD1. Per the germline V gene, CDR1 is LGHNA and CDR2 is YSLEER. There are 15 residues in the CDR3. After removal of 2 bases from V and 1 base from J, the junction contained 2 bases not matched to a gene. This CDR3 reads CASSQWDRENTEAFF. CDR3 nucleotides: TGCGCCAGCAGCCAATGGGACAGGGAGAACACTGAAGCTTTCTTT.

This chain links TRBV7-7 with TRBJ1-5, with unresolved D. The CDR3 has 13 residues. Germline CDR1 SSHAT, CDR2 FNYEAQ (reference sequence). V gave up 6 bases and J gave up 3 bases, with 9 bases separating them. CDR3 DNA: TGTGCCAGCAGATGGCGGTCCAATCAGCCCCAGCATTTT. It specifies CASRWRSNQPQHF.

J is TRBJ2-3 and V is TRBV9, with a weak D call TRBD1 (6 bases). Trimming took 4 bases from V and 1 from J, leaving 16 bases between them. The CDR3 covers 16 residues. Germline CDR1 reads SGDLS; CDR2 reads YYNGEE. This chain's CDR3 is CASSPNRAAGTDTQYF. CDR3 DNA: TGTGCCAGCAGCCCTAACAGGGCTGCAGGCACAGATACGCAGTATTTT.

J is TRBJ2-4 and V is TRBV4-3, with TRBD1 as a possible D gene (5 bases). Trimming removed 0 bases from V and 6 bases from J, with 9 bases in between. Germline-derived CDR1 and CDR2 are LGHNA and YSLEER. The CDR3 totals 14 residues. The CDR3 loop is CASSQEGALNIQYF. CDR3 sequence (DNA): TGCGCCAGCAGCCAAGAAGGGGCTCTAAACATTCAGTACTTC.

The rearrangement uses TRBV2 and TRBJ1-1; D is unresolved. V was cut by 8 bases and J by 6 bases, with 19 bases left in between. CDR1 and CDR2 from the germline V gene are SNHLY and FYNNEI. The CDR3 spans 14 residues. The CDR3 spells CASDLPGSRAEAFF. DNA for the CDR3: TGTGCCAGCGATCTGCCCGGGAGTCGGGCTGAAGCTTTCTTT.

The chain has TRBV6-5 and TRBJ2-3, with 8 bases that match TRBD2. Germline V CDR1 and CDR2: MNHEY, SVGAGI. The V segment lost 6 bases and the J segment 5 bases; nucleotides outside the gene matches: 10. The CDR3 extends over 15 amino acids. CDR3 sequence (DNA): TGTGCCAGCAGGAAAACGGGGGGGCTTAGAGATACGCAGTATTTT. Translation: CASRKTGGLRDTQYF.

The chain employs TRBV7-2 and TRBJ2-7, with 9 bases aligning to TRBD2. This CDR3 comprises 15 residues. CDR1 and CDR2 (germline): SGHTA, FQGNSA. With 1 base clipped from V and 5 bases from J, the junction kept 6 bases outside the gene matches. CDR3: CASSLGLAGFDEQYF. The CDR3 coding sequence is TGTGCCAGCAGCTTAGGGCTAGCGGGGTTCGACGAGCAGTACTTC.

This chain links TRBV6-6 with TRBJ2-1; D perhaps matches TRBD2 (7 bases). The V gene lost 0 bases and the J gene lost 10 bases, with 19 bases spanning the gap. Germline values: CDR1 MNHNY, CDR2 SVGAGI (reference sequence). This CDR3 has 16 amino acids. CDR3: CASSYSRDAGAREQFF. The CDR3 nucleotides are TGTGCCAGCAGTTACTCTCGGGACGCGGGGGCTCGGGAGCAGTTCTTC.

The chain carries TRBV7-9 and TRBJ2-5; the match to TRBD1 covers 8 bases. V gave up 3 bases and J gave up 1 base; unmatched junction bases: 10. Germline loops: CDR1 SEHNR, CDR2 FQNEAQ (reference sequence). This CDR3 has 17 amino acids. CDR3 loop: CASSFRTGPITQETQYF. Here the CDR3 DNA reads TGTGCCAGCAGCTTTCGGACAGGGCCTATCACCCAAGAGACCCAGTACTTC.

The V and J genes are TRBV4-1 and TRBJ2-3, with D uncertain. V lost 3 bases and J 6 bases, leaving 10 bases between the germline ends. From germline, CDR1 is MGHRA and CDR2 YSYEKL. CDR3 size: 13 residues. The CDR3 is CASSQVFADTQYF. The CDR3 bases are TGCGCCAGCAGCCAGGTTTTCGCGGATACGCAGTATTTT.

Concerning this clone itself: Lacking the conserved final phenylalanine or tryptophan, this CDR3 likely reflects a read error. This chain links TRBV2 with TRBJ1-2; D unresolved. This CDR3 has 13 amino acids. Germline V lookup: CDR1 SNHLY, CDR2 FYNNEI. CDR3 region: CAGSEGINYGYTS. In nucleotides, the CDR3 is TGTGCCGGCAGTGAAGGGATTAACTATGGCTACACCTCC.

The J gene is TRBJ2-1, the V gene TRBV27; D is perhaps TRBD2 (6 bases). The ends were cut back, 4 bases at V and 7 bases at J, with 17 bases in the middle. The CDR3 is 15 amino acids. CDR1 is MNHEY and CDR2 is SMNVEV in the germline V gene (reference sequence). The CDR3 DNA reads TGTGCCAGCAGTTGGTGGCAGGGTGGAGGGAATGAGCAGTTCTTC. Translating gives CASSWWQGGGNEQFF.

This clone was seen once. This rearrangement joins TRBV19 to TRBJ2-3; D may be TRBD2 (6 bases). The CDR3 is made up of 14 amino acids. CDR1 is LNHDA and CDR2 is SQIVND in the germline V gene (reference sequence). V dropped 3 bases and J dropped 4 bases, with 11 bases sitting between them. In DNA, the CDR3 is TGTGCCAGTAGTATCGGGGGTAGAGCAGATACGCAGTATTTT. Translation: CASSIGGRADTQYF.

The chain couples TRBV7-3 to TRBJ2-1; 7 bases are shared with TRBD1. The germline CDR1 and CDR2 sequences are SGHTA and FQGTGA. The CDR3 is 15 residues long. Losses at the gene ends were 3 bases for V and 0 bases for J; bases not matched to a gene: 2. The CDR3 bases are TGTGCCAGCAGCTTCGGGACAGACTCCTACAATGAGCAGTTCTTC. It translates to CASSFGTDSYNEQFF.

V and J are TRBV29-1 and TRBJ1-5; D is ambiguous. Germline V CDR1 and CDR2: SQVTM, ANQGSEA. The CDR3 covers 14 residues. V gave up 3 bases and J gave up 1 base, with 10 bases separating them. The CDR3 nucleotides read TGCAGCGTTGAGGTGGGAGGAAGCAATCAGCCCCAGCATTTT. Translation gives CSVEVGGSNQPQHF.

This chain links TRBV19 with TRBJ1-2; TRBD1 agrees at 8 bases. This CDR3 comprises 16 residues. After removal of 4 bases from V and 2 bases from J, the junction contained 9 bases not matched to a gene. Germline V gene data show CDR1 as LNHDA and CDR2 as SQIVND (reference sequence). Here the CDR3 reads CASSRGKTGVNYGYTF. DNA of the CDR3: TGTGCCAGTAGTAGGGGAAAGACAGGGGTAAACTATGGCTACACCTTC.

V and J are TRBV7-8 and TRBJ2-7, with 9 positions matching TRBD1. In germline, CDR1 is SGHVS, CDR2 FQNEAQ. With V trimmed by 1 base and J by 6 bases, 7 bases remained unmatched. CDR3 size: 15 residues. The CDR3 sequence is CASSLVTGGSAEQYF. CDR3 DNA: TGTGCCAGCAGCTTAGTCACAGGGGGCAGCGCCGAGCAGTACTTC.

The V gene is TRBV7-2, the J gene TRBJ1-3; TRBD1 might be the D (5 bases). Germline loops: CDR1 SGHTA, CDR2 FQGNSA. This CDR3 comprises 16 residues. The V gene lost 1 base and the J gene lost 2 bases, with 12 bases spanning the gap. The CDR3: CASSLGGANPGNTIYF. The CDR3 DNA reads TGTGCCAGCAGCTTAGGCGGGGCCAACCCTGGAAACACCATATATTTT.

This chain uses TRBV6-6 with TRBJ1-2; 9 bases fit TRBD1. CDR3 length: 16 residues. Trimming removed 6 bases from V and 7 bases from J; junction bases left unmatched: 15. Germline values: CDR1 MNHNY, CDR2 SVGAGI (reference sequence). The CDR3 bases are TGTGCCAGCAGGCGCGGGACAGGGTCAGGTTTATCTGGCTACACCTTC. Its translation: CASRRGTGSGLSGYTF.

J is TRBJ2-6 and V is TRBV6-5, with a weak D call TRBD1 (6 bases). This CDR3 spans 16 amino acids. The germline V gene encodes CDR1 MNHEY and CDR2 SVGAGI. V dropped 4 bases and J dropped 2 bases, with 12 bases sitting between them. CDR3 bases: TGTGCCAGCAGTTCGCGACGACAGGCTGGGGCCAACGTCCTGACTTTC. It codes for CASSSRRQAGANVLTF.

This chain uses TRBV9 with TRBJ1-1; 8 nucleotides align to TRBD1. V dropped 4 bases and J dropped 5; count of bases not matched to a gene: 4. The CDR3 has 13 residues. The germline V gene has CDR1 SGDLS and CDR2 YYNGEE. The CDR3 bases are TGTGCCAGCAGCACAGGGGGTGGGACTGAAGCTTTCTTT. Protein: CASSTGGGTEAFF.

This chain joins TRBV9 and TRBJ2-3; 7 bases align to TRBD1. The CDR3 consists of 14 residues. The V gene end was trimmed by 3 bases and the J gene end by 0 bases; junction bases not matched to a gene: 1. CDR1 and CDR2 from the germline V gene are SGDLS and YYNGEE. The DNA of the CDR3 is TGTGCCAGCAGCGACAGGGGTAGCACAGATACGCAGTATTTT. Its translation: CASSDRGSTDTQYF.

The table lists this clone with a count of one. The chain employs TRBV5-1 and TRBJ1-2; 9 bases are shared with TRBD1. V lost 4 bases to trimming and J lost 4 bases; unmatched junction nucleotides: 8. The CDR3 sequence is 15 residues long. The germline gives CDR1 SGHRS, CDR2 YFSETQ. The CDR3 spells CASSITGTGSYGYTF. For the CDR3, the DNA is TGCGCCAGCAGCATCACCGGGACAGGGAGCTATGGCTACACCTTC.

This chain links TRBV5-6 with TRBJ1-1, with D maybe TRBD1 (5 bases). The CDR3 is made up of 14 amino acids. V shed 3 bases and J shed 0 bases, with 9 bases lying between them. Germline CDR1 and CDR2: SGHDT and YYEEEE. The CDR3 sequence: CASSYPRVNTEAFF. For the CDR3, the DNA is TGTGCCAGCAGCTATCCCAGGGTGAACACTGAAGCTTTCTTT.

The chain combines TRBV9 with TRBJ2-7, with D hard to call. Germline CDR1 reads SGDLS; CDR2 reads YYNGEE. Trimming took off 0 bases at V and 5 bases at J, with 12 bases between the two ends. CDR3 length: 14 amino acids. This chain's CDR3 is CASSVASTTDEQYF. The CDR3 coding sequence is TGTGCCAGCAGCGTAGCCTCGACAACCGACGAGCAGTACTTC.

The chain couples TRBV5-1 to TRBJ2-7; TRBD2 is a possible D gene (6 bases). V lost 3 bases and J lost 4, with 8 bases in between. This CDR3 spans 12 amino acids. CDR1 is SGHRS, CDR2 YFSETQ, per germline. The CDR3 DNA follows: TGCGCCAGCAGCTCGGGAGATTACGAGCAGTACTTC. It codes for CASSSGDYEQYF.

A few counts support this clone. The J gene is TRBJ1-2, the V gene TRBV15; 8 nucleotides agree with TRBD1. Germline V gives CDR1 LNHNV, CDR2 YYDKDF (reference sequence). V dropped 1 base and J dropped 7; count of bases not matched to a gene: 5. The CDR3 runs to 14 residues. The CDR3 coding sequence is TGTGCCACCAGCAGAGGACAGGGGATCGGTGGCTACACCTTC. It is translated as CATSRGQGIGGYTF.

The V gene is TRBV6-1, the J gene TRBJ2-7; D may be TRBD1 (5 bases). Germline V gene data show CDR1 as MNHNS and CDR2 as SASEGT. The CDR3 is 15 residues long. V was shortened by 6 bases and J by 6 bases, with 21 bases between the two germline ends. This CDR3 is CASRDRPQGLVEQYF. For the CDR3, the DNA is TGTGCCAGCAGGGACCGACCGCAGGGCCTAGTCGAGCAGTACTTC.